This T cell receptor (beta chain) was obtained from a study of blood T cells in healthy people across ages. Broader study findings: It was the long-lived donors that had more naive CD4+ cells and higher diversity than aged donors. It was not known whether donors were CMV positive (a possible confounder of expanded clonotype changes).

This CDR3 region has 15 residues. Germline lookup yields CDR1 SGHNT and CDR2 YYREEE (reference sequence). The V and J ends lost 0 bases and 2 bases, in that order; junction bases with no gene match: 2. In terms of origin and age, donors were healthy Caucasian individuals from Russia aged 6 to 90. Per individual sample, total RNA of at least 6 micrograms was extracted. The second PCR ran about 6 to 12 cycles with a sample-barcoded 5' primer and J-beta primers. TCRdb reprocessed the 5' RACE reads via MiXCR and lists one record per CDR3 protein. The table has over 1,200,000 distinct CDR3 sequences, approximately 59% seen once. Notes on this clonotype: Its antigen is unknown.

The source of this sequence is a man in his late teens or twenties in good health. The sample comprised blood. V and J are TRBV5-4 and TRBJ2-4; 7 bases line up with TRBD1. CDR3 nucleotide sequence: TGTGCCAGCAGCTTGGGGGACAGTTCCAAAAACATTCAGTACTTC. This gives the protein CASSLGDSSKNIQYF.